The clone carrying this TCR beta chain has only a few counts. Antigen: not known. This sample is part of a study of blood T cells in healthy people across ages. Overall study results and limits: It was not possible, with unsorted PBMCs, to conclusively compare naive and antigen-experienced cells.

Peripheral blood was drawn, approximately 9.4 milliliters per donor. Whenever a sample was processed, at least 6 million PBMCs were isolated. It was with a sample-barcoded 5' primer and a J-beta primer mix that a second PCR of roughly 6 to 12 cycles was run. Each cDNA molecule carried a tag from a template-switch adaptor that contained 12 random nucleotides. TCRdb re-derived calls from the 5' RACE reads in MiXCR, one entry per CDR3 protein. The repertoire holds about 760,000 distinct CDR3 sequences, with more than 50% as singletons. This sequence was found in a man aged 35 to 55 in good health. Sequenced sample: blood.

The CDR3 DNA follows: TGCGCCAGCAGCCCGGGGACTTCCATCTCCTACGAGCAGTACTTC. It translates to CASSPGTSISYEQYF. This rearrangement joins TRBV4-3 to TRBJ2-7, with D possibly matching TRBD2 (6 bases). Germline CDR1 is LGHNA and CDR2 is YSLEER. The CDR3 is made up of 15 amino acids. Between the trimmed V and J ends, which lost 4 bases and 0 bases, there was a span of 13 bases.